The sequence of this T cell receptor (beta chain) was determined in a study of CD8+CD57+ T cells in acquired aplastic anemia. In the study overall: Sorting CD4+ and CD8+ cells gave DNA averaging roughly 3.2 ug.

Regarding the study as a whole: A significant difference in CD8+ Simpson's diversity between patients and controls was not found. A set of 25 to 30 CD8+ CDR3 sequences was shared between patients and controls, and these sequences appeared highly expressed in patients.

Details on this clonotype: Its antigen is currently unknown.

Genomic DNA, serving as template, underwent TCR beta VDJ and CDR3 profiling. In TCRdb, the reads were re-called with MiXCR into one record per CDR3 protein. The sample yields around 170,000 distinct CDR3 sequences, 50% to 75% seen once. V gave up 6 bases and J gave up 5 bases, with 14 bases separating them. Germline CDR1 reads SEHNR; CDR2 reads FQNEAQ (reference sequence). The CDR3 contains 15 residues. The TCR comes from a human donor in good health. The chain links TRBV7-9 to TRBJ1-6; tentative D call: TRBD1 (5 bases). Sequenced sample: sorted CD4+, CD8+, or CD8+CD57+ T cells (not recorded which) from PBMCs. DNA for the CDR3: TGTGCCAGCAGATATGGGACCGCCGATAATTCACCCCTCCACTTT. Amino acid sequence: CASRYGTADNSPLHF.